The 28 T cell receptor beta chains presented below share a single source sample, sequenced in a study of vaccination effects on CD4 cells after COVID-19. Produced via immunoSEQ multiplex PCR; TCRdb's table is partial and in-frame only. The data show tens of thousands of clones, about 74% seen once. What these receptors recognize is not known. Peptide-pool stimulation followed by sequencing identified expanded antigen-specific CD4+ clonotypes in the ViraFEST assay. Around day 10 of culture, CD4+ T cells were separated out. Two-dose vaccination with either BNT162b2 or mRNA-1273 was given to the participants. Here the sequenced sample was CD4+ T cells from PBMCs cultured with HCoV-229E spike peptides, taken after COVID-19 vaccination. The receptors originated from a human donor who received a COVID-19 vaccine.

This clone appeared once. The chain links TRBV19 to TRBJ1-3; D may be TRBD1 (6 bases). Germline loops: CDR1 LNHDA, CDR2 SQIVND (reference sequence). The germline V and J ends were trimmed by 2 bases and 2 bases, with 10 bases remaining between them. The CDR3 totals 15 residues. The CDR3 nucleotides are TGTGCCAGTAGTATAATGGGGGCGCCTGGAAACACCATATATTTT. Protein sequence: CASSIMGAPGNTIYF.

This clone was detected only once. The chain joins TRBV6-1 to TRBJ1-2, with D uncertain. V was clipped by 2 bases and J by 5 bases, with 9 bases between them. Per the germline V gene, CDR1 is MNHNS and CDR2 is SASEGT. The CDR3 has 13 amino acids. The CDR3 DNA sequence: TGTGCCAGCAGTGAACTGAGGTCGTATGGCTACACCTTC. This encodes CASSELRSYGYTF.

This clone was counted only a few times. V gene TRBV5-1 combines with J gene TRBJ2-4, with 11 positions matching TRBD2. Germline CDR1 and CDR2: SGHRS and YFSETQ. The CDR3 is 15 residues long. V dropped 0 bases and J dropped 8; count of bases not matched to a gene: 4. The CDR3 is CASSLDGTSGDIQYF. The CDR3 DNA sequence: TGCGCCAGCAGCTTGGATGGGACTAGCGGCGACATTCAGTACTTC.

This clone came up a few times. The chain carries TRBV3-1 (or the pseudogene TRBV3-2) and TRBJ2-6; weak D call: TRBD2 (6 bases). Trimming stripped 7 bases from V and 1 base from J, with 20 bases between. Germline-derived CDR1 and CDR2 are LGHDT and YNNKEL (reference sequence). The CDR3 length is 18 residues. DNA of the CDR3: TGTGCCAGCAACCAGGGACTGGAGACGTTGTCTGGGGCCAACGTCCTGACTTTC. Protein: CASNQGLETLSGANVLTF.

As DNA, the CDR3 is TGCGCCAGCAGGCCGGGGTTGAGCACCGGGGAGCTGTTTTTT. This sequence encodes CASRPGLSTGELFF. The J gene is TRBJ2-2, the V gene TRBV5-1, with D perhaps TRBD2 (5 bases). This CDR3 comprises 14 residues. Per germline, CDR1 SGHRS and CDR2 YFSETQ. V was shortened by 5 bases and J by 4 bases, with 12 bases between the two germline ends.

V gene TRBV19 combines with J gene TRBJ2-1, with D tentatively TRBD1 (5 bases). The V and J ends lost 5 bases and 4 bases respectively, with 12 bases between them. Germline V CDR1 and CDR2: LNHDA, SQIVND (reference sequence). The CDR3 sequence is 14 residues long. The CDR3 here is CASSYQGSYNEQFF. The CDR3 nucleotides are TGTGCCAGTAGTTATCAGGGCTCTTACAATGAGCAGTTCTTC.

The chain links TRBV9 to TRBJ2-3; perhaps TRBD1 as D (7 bases). Trimming stripped 0 bases from V and 0 bases from J, with 14 bases between. Germline lookup yields CDR1 SGDLS and CDR2 YYNGEE. This CDR3 region has 17 residues. CDR3 DNA: TGTGCCAGCAGCGTAGGTCTGGGGGGACAGAGCACAGATACGCAGTATTTT. Its protein product is CASSVGLGGQSTDTQYF.

V gene TRBV6-1 combines with J gene TRBJ1-1; D not certain. This CDR3 has 13 residues. With 2 bases removed from V and 1 base from J, the gap between germline ends came to 5 bases. Germline V lookup: CDR1 MNHNS, CDR2 SASEGT. The CDR3 DNA reads as TGTGCCAGCAGTGAACGGCCGAACACTGAAGCTTTCTTT. This codes for CASSERPNTEAFF.

The chain has TRBV23-1 and TRBJ2-1, with a weak D call TRBD2 (6 bases). TRBV23-1 is known as an ORF, though its function is uncertain. V lost 0 bases and J 10 bases, leaving 13 bases between the germline ends. The CDR3 runs to 14 residues. CDR3 DNA sequence: TGCGCCAGCAGTCAATCTGCGGGGATCCGGGAGCAGTTCTTC. Its protein is CASSQSAGIREQFF.

J is TRBJ1-1 and V is TRBV3-1 (or the pseudogene TRBV3-2); no definite D call. Trimming shortened V by 4 bases and J by 4 bases, and 13 bases separated the two germline ends. The germline gives CDR1 LGHDT, CDR2 YNNKEL (reference sequence). The CDR3 is 14 amino acids. The CDR3 is CASSPSWMGTEAFF. The DNA of the CDR3 is TGTGCCAGCAGCCCGTCCTGGATGGGCACTGAAGCTTTCTTT.

The V call is TRBV19, the J call TRBJ2-2, with D possibly TRBD2 on 6 matching bases. The germline V gene encodes CDR1 LNHDA and CDR2 SQIVND (reference sequence). CDR3 length: 12 residues. Trimming cost V 8 bases and J 3 bases, with 7 bases left between them. In nucleotides, the CDR3 is TGTGCCAGTGGAGGGTACACCGGGGAGCTGTTTTTT. This encodes CASGGYTGELFF. Filled out from reference TRBV19 and TRBJ2-2, the complete variable domain reads DGGITQSPKYLFRKEGQNVTLSCEQNLNHDAMYWYRQDPGQGLRLIYYSQIVNDFQKGDIAEGYSVSREKKESFPLTVTSAQKNPTAFYLCASGGYTGELFFGEGSRLTVL.

A note on this clone: Relative to the germline gene, one junction end is altered; a read error may explain this. This chain joins TRBV29-1 and TRBJ2-1; the D gene is possibly TRBD2 (5 bases). Germline-derived CDR1 and CDR2 are SQVTM and ANQGSEA. CDR3 length: 13 residues. The chain's CDR3 is CSGVGPAGNGQFF. In DNA, the CDR3 is TGCAGCGGGGTCGGGCCAGCCGGGAATGGGCAGTTCTTC.

This chain connects TRBV19 to TRBJ1-6, with 7 bases lining up with TRBD1. V was pared by 7 bases and J by 8 bases, with 8 bases of the junction left unmatched. Germline CDR1 reads LNHDA; CDR2 reads SQIVND (reference sequence). This CDR3 spans 14 amino acids. CDR3 region: CASTPTGWHSPLHF. The CDR3 nucleotides are TGTGCCAGTACCCCGACAGGGTGGCATTCACCCCTCCACTTT.

This chain links TRBV3-1 (or the pseudogene TRBV3-2) with TRBJ2-2; a possible D gene is TRBD2 (7 bases). The CDR3 length is 18 residues. Germline V gene data show CDR1 as LGHDT and CDR2 as YNNKEL (reference sequence). The V and J ends lost 2 bases and 2 bases respectively, with 18 bases between them. The CDR3 nucleotides are TGTGCCAGCAGCCAACACCAAGGCGGGGGCCCTAACACCGGGGAGCTGTTTTTT. The encoded protein is CASSQHQGGGPNTGELFF.

This clone occurred once. The chain recombines TRBV5-8 with TRBJ1-5, with TRBD1 matching 7 bases. J lost 3 bases, V lost 4 bases, and 4 bases had no gene match. Germline CDR1 and CDR2: SGHTS and YDEGEE. This CDR3 contains 14 residues. In DNA form, the CDR3 reads TGTGCCAGCAGCCAGGGGACAGTCAATCAGCCCCAGCATTTT. Its translation is CASSQGTVNQPQHF.

This clone was observed a handful of times. This chain uses TRBV18 with TRBJ2-5; no reliable D call. The CDR3 is 13 residues long. Germline V gives CDR1 KGHSH, CDR2 LQKENI. Trimming took off 3 bases at V and 1 base at J, with 6 bases between the two ends. CDR3 bases: TGTGCCAGCTCACCCTATTTCCAAGAGACCCAGTACTTC. This encodes CASSPYFQETQYF.

V is TRBV6-2 or TRBV6-3 and J is TRBJ1-5; D unclear. CDR3 length: 17 amino acids. The germline gives CDR1 MNHEY, CDR2 SVGEGT. Trimming took 4 bases from V and 0 from J, leaving 16 bases between them. CDR3 in amino acids: CASSSILKGYSNQPQHF. CDR3 in DNA: TGTGCCAGCAGTTCAATCCTGAAGGGCTATAGCAATCAGCCCCAGCATTTT.

In regard to this clone: One end of the junction does not line up with germline, which may come from a read error. The chain couples TRBV18 to TRBJ1-1; D not resolved. The germline CDR1 and CDR2 sequences are KGHSH and LQKENI. CDR3 length equals 17 residues. The CDR3 DNA reads as TGTGCCAGCTCATCACCCTCGATCTCAGCAATGAACACTGAAGCTTTCTTT. Amino acids: CASSSPSISAMNTEAFF.

This clone was found a few times. The CDR3 DNA reads as TGTGCCAGCTCACCCAGGACTATCCAAGAGACCCAGTACTTC. Its protein product is CASSPRTIQETQYF. The chain links TRBV18 to TRBJ2-5; possible D gene TRBD2, 6 bases. Trimming left V 3 bases short and J 1 base short, with 9 bases between. This CDR3 is built from 14 residues. Per germline, CDR1 KGHSH and CDR2 LQKENI.

J is TRBJ2-2 and V is TRBV6-5; no reliable D call. The CDR3 length is 14 residues. Deletions cut 4 bases from V and 3 bases from J, with 9 bases between. CDR1 and CDR2 from the germline V gene are MNHEY and SVGAGI. CDR3 loop: CASSFRRYTGELFF. The CDR3 DNA reads as TGTGCCAGCAGTTTCCGTAGATACACCGGGGAGCTGTTTTTT.

This chain joins TRBV27 and TRBJ2-6, with D maybe TRBD1 (6 bases). Germline CDR1 and CDR2: MNHEY and SMNVEV (reference sequence). Trimming removed 3 bases from V and 4 bases from J, with 16 bases in between. The CDR3 sequence is 17 residues long. CDR3: CASSLETGPRGANVLTF. The CDR3 nucleotides read TGTGCCAGCAGTTTGGAGACAGGCCCAAGAGGGGCCAACGTCCTGACTTTC.

V gene TRBV30 combines with J gene TRBJ1-5, with D perhaps matching TRBD1 (5 bases). Germline V CDR1 and CDR2: GTSNPN, SVGIG (reference sequence). The CDR3 is made up of 18 amino acids. V dropped 2 bases and J dropped 0 bases, with 20 bases sitting between them. The CDR3 DNA reads TGTGCCTGGAGTACTAAGGGCAGGGCCGCCCTTAGCAATCAGCCCCAGCATTTT. Its protein is CAWSTKGRAALSNQPQHF.

The genes are TRBV5-5 and TRBJ1-1; 7 bases agree with TRBD1. Germline V gene data show CDR1 as SGHKS and CDR2 as YYEKEE (reference sequence). V was clipped by 4 bases and J by 0 bases; unmatched bases: 3. The CDR3 covers 14 residues. The CDR3 DNA follows: TGTGCCAGCAGCAAAACAGGGGTGAACACTGAAGCTTTCTTT. Its protein is CASSKTGVNTEAFF.

This clone was recorded a few times. The chain employs TRBV7-8 and TRBJ1-2; 10 nucleotides agree with TRBD1. This CDR3 is built from 15 residues. Germline CDR1 and CDR2: SGHVS and FQNEAQ. With 5 bases clipped from V and 3 bases from J, the junction kept 6 bases outside the gene matches. CDR3 DNA: TGTGCCAGCAGCCATACGACAGGGGGCGACTATGGCTACACCTTC. Encoded protein: CASSHTTGGDYGYTF.

J is TRBJ2-5 and V is TRBV5-1; tentatively, D is TRBD1 (6 bases). Trimming left V 4 bases short and J 4 bases short, with 17 bases between. The CDR3 covers 15 residues. The germline V gene encodes CDR1 SGHRS and CDR2 YFSETQ. The CDR3 nucleotides read TGCGCCAGCAGCCCGTATAACAGGGTATCAGAGACCCAGTACTTC. It encodes CASSPYNRVSETQYF.

The chain employs TRBV15 and TRBJ1-3; D is ambiguous. The CDR3 runs to 14 residues. V was cut by 5 bases and J by 2 bases, with 10 bases left in between. Germline CDR1 and CDR2: LNHNV and YYDKDF (reference sequence). In DNA form, the CDR3 reads TGTGCCACCAGCGACGCAGCTGCTGGAAACACCATATATTTT. This sequence encodes CATSDAAAGNTIYF.

The chain has TRBV6-2 or TRBV6-3 and TRBJ2-7, with TRBD2 identical over 8 bases. The CDR3 is 17 amino acids. V lost 6 bases, J lost 1 base, and 14 bases stayed unmatched. CDR1 and CDR2 (germline): MNHEY, SVGEGT. This CDR3 is CASSPQIGGGYSYEQYV. CDR3 bases: TGTGCCAGCAGCCCACAAATAGGCGGGGGGTATTCCTACGAGCAGTACGTC.

This clone came up once. V gene TRBV27 combines with J gene TRBJ1-2; 7 positions match TRBD1. The CDR3 consists of 15 residues. Germline-derived CDR1 and CDR2 are MNHEY and SMNVEV (reference sequence). V lost 6 bases to trimming and J lost 4 bases; unmatched junction nucleotides: 11. For the CDR3, the DNA is TGTGCCAGCAGAGTCGTAGGGACAGCCATCTATGGCTACACCTTC. Its protein is CASRVVGTAIYGYTF.